These 11 T cell receptor beta chains were all obtained from the same sample, sequenced in a study of glioma-infiltrating T cells. Using RNA template, CDR3s of TCR alpha and beta were amplified with iRepertoire arm-PCR. TCRdb ran MiXCR on the multiplex PCR reads and lists one entry per CDR3 protein. In the table there are under 200,000 distinct CDR3 sequences, around 42% of which are singletons. The sample taken for sequencing was glioma tissue, nonneoplastic brain tissue, or PBMCs (not recorded which). These receptors were obtained from a human donor with low-grade glioma or glioblastoma, undergoing nonglioma brain surgery, or in good health (not recorded which).

The rearrangement uses TRBV7-6 and TRBJ2-5; 7 bases are a match to TRBD2. This CDR3 contains 15 residues. Germline V gene data show CDR1 as SGHVS and CDR2 as FNYEAQ. The V segment lost 1 base and the J segment 2 bases; nucleotides outside the gene matches: 4. CDR3 in DNA: TGTGCCAGCAGCTTAGGTTCTAGCGGACAAGAGACCCAGTACTTC. It encodes CASSLGSSGQETQYF.

With respect to this clonotype: A clone one base away is much larger, so this may be a read error. The chain is built from TRBV2 and TRBJ2-1; D possibly corresponds to TRBD2 (6 bases). CDR3 length equals 12 residues. CDR1 is SNHLY, CDR2 FYNNEI, per germline. V was pared by 7 bases and J by 6 bases, with 10 bases between. The CDR3 region has the DNA TGTGCCAGCACCCCTAGCGCCAATGAGCAGTTCTTC. Translation gives CASTPSANEQFF.

As concerns this clonotype: At one boundary the junction diverges from the germline segment, which might be a read error. CDR3 nucleotides: TGTGCCATCAGCCAAGGCCCGGGCAACGGCTACACCTTC. This encodes CAISQGPGNGYTF. V gene TRBV14 combines with J gene TRBJ1-2; D is undetermined. The CDR3 has 13 residues. CDR1 and CDR2 (germline): SGHDN, FVKESK.

This clonotype has a single count. Compared with germline, one end of the junction differs, possibly owing to a read error. The J gene is TRBJ1-1, the V gene TRBV5-5; no clear D. Germline lookup yields CDR1 SGHKS and CDR2 YYEKEE (reference sequence). There are 12 residues in the CDR3. Written as DNA, the CDR3 is TGTGCTAGCAGCTACACCTGGGGTGAAGCTTCCTTT. Its translation is CASSYTWGEASF.

Of note for this clonotype: At one end the junction does not follow the germline gene, possibly because of a read error. This chain joins TRBV28 and TRBJ2-3; 14 bases are shared with TRBD2. The CDR3 extends over 16 amino acids. Per the germline V gene, CDR1 is MDHEN and CDR2 is SYDVKM. This CDR3 is CASSDRTSGRPDKQYF. The CDR3 DNA sequence: TGTGCCAGCAGCGACAGGACTAGCGGGAGGCCAGATAAGCAGTATTTT. Together with reference TRBV28 and TRBJ2-3, the CDR3 gives the full variable domain: DVKVTQSSRYLVKRTGEKVFLECVQDMDHENMFWYRQDPGLGLRLIYFSYDVKMKEKGDIPEGYSVSREKKERFSLILESASTNQTSMYLCASSDRTSGRPDKQYFGPGTRLTVL.

The table lists this clonotype with many counts. The chain combines TRBV7-8 with TRBJ2-1, with D possibly matching TRBD2 (5 bases). V dropped 5 bases and J dropped 8 bases, with 16 bases sitting between them. Germline CDR1 is SGHVS and CDR2 is FQNEAQ. The CDR3 spans 14 residues. Here the CDR3 DNA reads TGTGCCAGCAGCCTAACCAGGAGCGGCGATGAGCAGTTCTTC. This translates into CASSLTRSGDEQFF.

The chain uses TRBV29-1 and TRBJ2-2; D gene uncertain. Deletions cut 4 bases from V and 0 bases from J, with 9 bases between. Germline-derived CDR1 and CDR2 are SQVTM and ANQGSEA. The CDR3 covers 14 residues. The CDR3, as DNA: TGCAGCGTTGTTGAGCCGGCGAACACCGGGGAGCTGTTTTTT. The encoded protein is CSVVEPANTGELFF.

Details on this clonotype: The junction does not match germline at one end; this may be a read error. V gene TRBV7-2 combines with J gene TRBJ2-2; a possible D gene is TRBD2 (6 bases). CDR1 SGHTA and CDR2 FQGNSA come from the germline V gene. The CDR3 is 14 residues long. CDR3 bases: TGTGCCAGCTGCTTAGACAAAGGGCGGGGAGAGCTGTTTTTT. Protein: CASCLDKGRGELFF.

This clonotype was recorded at least ten times. The V call is TRBV20-1, the J call TRBJ2-5, with unresolved D. V dropped 1 base and J dropped 4 bases, with 13 bases sitting between them. Germline V gene lookup returns CDR1 DFQATT and CDR2 SNEGSKA (reference sequence). CDR3 length equals 14 residues. The CDR3 spells CSARALGLLETQYF. In DNA, the CDR3 is TGCAGTGCTAGAGCTTTAGGGCTCTTAGAGACCCAGTACTTC.

With respect to this clonotype: Given the absence of the conserved phenylalanine or tryptophan at the CDR3 end, a read error is likely. V usage is TRBV6-5 and J usage is TRBJ2-1, with TRBD1 identical over 7 bases. Germline V lookup: CDR1 MNHEY, CDR2 SVGAGI. The CDR3 runs 15 residues. The DNA of the CDR3 is TGTGACAGCAGTTACTCGCAGGGGGAGTTGAATGAGCAGTTCCTC. This gives the protein CDSSYSQGELNEQFL.

This clonotype was observed once. The J gene is TRBJ2-1, the V gene TRBV7-9; 7 bases fit TRBD2. The V and J ends lost 2 bases and 6 bases, in that order; junction bases with no gene match: 7. This CDR3 is 15 amino acids long. Germline-derived CDR1 and CDR2 are SEHNR and FQNEAQ (reference sequence). CDR3 amino acids: CASSLRSGGSNEQFF. In nucleotides, the CDR3 is TGTGCCAGCAGCTTACGATCGGGAGGAAGCAATGAGCAGTTCTTC.